This TCR beta chain was sequenced for a study of T cells after yellow fever vaccination. This CDR3 is 15 amino acids long. The germline V and J ends were trimmed by 2 bases and 2 bases, with 12 bases remaining between them. CDR1 is LGHDT and CDR2 is YNNKEL in the germline V gene (reference sequence). By 5'RACE template switching, TCR cDNA was produced, with a universal primer site and UMIs added in the process. One entry per CDR3 protein, called by TCRdb with MiXCR from the 5' RACE reads. In the table there are about 430,000 distinct CDR3 sequences, over 15% of which are singletons. Study results and limitations: A small share of clonotypes appeared in both CD4 and CD8 compartments.

Remarks on this clonotype: Its antigen remains unidentified.

The clonotype was recovered from a man in his late teens or twenties who received the YFV17D yellow fever vaccine. The sample was PBMCs, taken before the yellow fever booster vaccination. V gene TRBV3-1 combines with J gene TRBJ2-5, with a weak D call TRBD1 (6 bases). CDR3 amino acids: CASSQTGIFQETQYF. In DNA form, the CDR3 reads TGTGCCAGCAGCCAAACAGGGATTTTTCAAGAGACCCAGTACTTC.